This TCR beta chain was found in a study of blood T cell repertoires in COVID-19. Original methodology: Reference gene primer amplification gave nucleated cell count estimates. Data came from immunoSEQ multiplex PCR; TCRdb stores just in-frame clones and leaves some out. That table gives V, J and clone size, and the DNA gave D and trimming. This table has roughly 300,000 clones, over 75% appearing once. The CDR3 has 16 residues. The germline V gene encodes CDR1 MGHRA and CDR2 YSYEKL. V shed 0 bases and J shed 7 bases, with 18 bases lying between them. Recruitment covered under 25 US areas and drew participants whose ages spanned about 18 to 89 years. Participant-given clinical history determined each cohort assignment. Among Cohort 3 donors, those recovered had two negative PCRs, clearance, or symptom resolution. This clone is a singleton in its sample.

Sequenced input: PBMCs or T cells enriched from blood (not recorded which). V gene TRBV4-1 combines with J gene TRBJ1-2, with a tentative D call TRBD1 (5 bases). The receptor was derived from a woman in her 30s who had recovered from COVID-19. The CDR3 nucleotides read TGCGCCAGCAGCCAAGAGACGACGGGGGTAGTGGGTGGCTACACCTTC. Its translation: CASSQETTGVVGGYTF.